The rows below give T cell receptor beta chains drawn from one sample of a study of blood T cell repertoires in COVID-19. Assay: immunoSEQ multiplex PCR; the TCRdb copy retains only in-frame clones and omits some. The data show approximately 100,000 clones, roughly four fifths seen once. Material: peripheral blood. The receptors come from an older man with COVID-19, enrolled during active disease. Each CDR3 is given with its conserved first and last residue. A D gene is named only where the DNA matches it firmly. A row's size may be missing; if present it is once, few, many or a size class.

CDR3 DNA: TGTGCCAGCAGCCAAACGGGGGGATTCTACAATGAGCAGTTCTTC
CDR3 protein: CASSQTGGFYNEQFF
clone size: few
D gene: TRBD2
V gene: TRBV4-2
J gene: TRBJ2-1

CDR3 DNA: TGTGCCAGCAGCTTAGAGATGGTAGTGGGACAGAACTACAATGAGCAGTTCTTC
CDR3 protein: CASSLEMVVGQNYNEQFF
clone size: .
D gene: TRBD1
V gene: TRBV7-2
J gene: TRBJ2-1

CDR3 DNA: TGTGCCAGCAGTTTAACCCTAGCGGGATCAGATACGCAGTATTTT
CDR3 protein: CASSLTLAGSDTQYF
clone size: .
D gene: TRBD2
V gene: TRBV27
J gene: TRBJ2-3

CDR3 DNA: TGTGCCACCAGTCGCGGGGCGCTTGCGTTCTACGAGCAGTACTTC
CDR3 protein: CATSRGALAFYEQYF
clone size: .
D gene: .
V gene: TRBV24-1
J gene: TRBJ2-7

CDR3 DNA: TGTGCCAGCAGCCAAATCATTAGCGGGACGGAGACCCAGTACTTC
CDR3 protein: CASSQIISGTETQYF
clone size: .
D gene: TRBD2
V gene: TRBV3-1/TRBV3-2
J gene: TRBJ2-5

CDR3 DNA: TGTGCCAGCAGCTTGCAGGCCAATGAGCAGTTCTTC
CDR3 protein: CASSLQANEQFF
clone size: .
D gene: .
V gene: TRBV5-5
J gene: TRBJ2-1

CDR3 DNA: TGTGCCTGGAGTGTACGCGAGGGAGAGACGAACACCGGGGAGCTGTTTTTT
CDR3 protein: CAWSVREGETNTGELFF
clone size: .
D gene: .
V gene: TRBV30
J gene: TRBJ2-2

CDR3 DNA: TGTGCCAGCAGCCCCAGGGGAGGGAGAGGCTACACCTTC
CDR3 protein: CASSPRGGRGYTF
clone size: .
D gene: .
V gene: TRBV14
J gene: TRBJ1-2

CDR3 DNA: TGTGCCAGCAGTTACTCGGGGGGGGATGGCTACACCTTC
CDR3 protein: CASSYSGGDGYTF
clone size: .
D gene: .
V gene: TRBV6-6
J gene: TRBJ1-2

CDR3 DNA: TGTGCCAGCAGCTTAGCCAGGGGAAAAACTGAAGCTTTCTTT
CDR3 protein: CASSLARGKTEAFF
clone size: .
D gene: .
V gene: TRBV11-2
J gene: TRBJ1-1

CDR3 DNA: TGTGCCAGCAGTGAATGGGGTAGCGGGTACGAGCAGTACTTC
CDR3 protein: CASSEWGSGYEQYF
clone size: .
D gene: TRBD2
V gene: TRBV2
J gene: TRBJ2-7

CDR3 DNA: TGTGCCAGTAGTGCTAGCGGAACCTACGAGCAGTACTTC
CDR3 protein: CASSASGTYEQYF
clone size: .
D gene: TRBD2
V gene: TRBV19
J gene: TRBJ2-7

CDR3 DNA: TGTGCTAGCAGCGCCGGACTAGCAGATAACAATGAGCAGTTCTTC
CDR3 protein: CASSAGLADNNEQFF
clone size: .
D gene: TRBD2
V gene: TRBV7-7
J gene: TRBJ2-1

CDR3 DNA: TGTGCCAGCGCAATGACTAGCGGGAGCCTCGAGCAGTACTTC
CDR3 protein: CASAMTSGSLEQYF
clone size: few
D gene: TRBD2
V gene: TRBV7-3
J gene: TRBJ2-7

CDR3 DNA: TGCAGCGGGGCAGGGGGCCGGACTGAAGCTTTCTTT
CDR3 protein: CSGAGGRTEAFF
clone size: .
D gene: TRBD1
V gene: TRBV29-1
J gene: TRBJ1-1

CDR3 DNA: TGTGCCAGCACCCCTCGGGACAGTGTCTCCTACGAGCAGTACTTC
CDR3 protein: CASTPRDSVSYEQYF
clone size: once
D gene: TRBD1
V gene: TRBV11-1
J gene: TRBJ2-7

CDR3 DNA: TGTGCCAGCAGTAAGCGTCATGAAAAACTGTTTTTT
CDR3 protein: CASSKRHEKLFF
clone size: .
D gene: .
V gene: TRBV13
J gene: TRBJ1-4

CDR3 DNA: TGTGCCAGCAGCCAAGATCTAGCGGCGAGCTCCTACGAGCAGTACTTC
CDR3 protein: CASSQDLAASSYEQYF
clone size: .
D gene: TRBD2
V gene: TRBV4-2
J gene: TRBJ2-7

CDR3 DNA: TGTGCCAGCAGGGGGACTAGCGGGTACCACTACAATGAGCAGTTCTTC
CDR3 protein: CASRGTSGYHYNEQFF
clone size: .
D gene: TRBD2
V gene: TRBV2
J gene: TRBJ2-1

CDR3 DNA: TGTGCCAGCAGCCGAGGGACTAGCGGGAACTACGAGCAGTACTTC
CDR3 protein: CASSRGTSGNYEQYF
clone size: .
D gene: TRBD2
V gene: TRBV11-2
J gene: TRBJ2-7

CDR3 DNA: TGCGCCAGCAGCTTGGATGTAGTCGGAGATACGCAGTATTTT
CDR3 protein: CASSLDVVGDTQYF
clone size: .
D gene: .
V gene: TRBV5-1
J gene: TRBJ2-3

CDR3 DNA: TGTGCCAGCAGCCTCAACACAGATACGCAGTATTTT
CDR3 protein: CASSLNTDTQYF
clone size: .
D gene: .
V gene: TRBV3-1/TRBV3-2
J gene: TRBJ2-3

CDR3 DNA: TGCAGCGTTGGGGGGGTAGGTGGCTACACCTTC
CDR3 protein: CSVGGVGGYTF
clone size: .
D gene: .
V gene: TRBV29-1
J gene: TRBJ1-2

CDR3 DNA: TGTGCCAGTAGTTCCCGGACAGGGGGAGGAAACACCATATATTTT
CDR3 protein: CASSSRTGGGNTIYF
clone size: once
D gene: TRBD1
V gene: TRBV19
J gene: TRBJ1-3

CDR3 DNA: TGTGCCAGCAGCCGTTTGCAGGGCCCGGGTGAGCAGTTCTTC
CDR3 protein: CASSRLQGPGEQFF
clone size: .
D gene: .
V gene: TRBV9
J gene: TRBJ2-1

CDR3 DNA: TGTGCCAGCAGCTCCACGGGACTAGCGGGAGCGGGGCAGTACTTC
CDR3 protein: CASSSTGLAGAGQYF
clone size: few
D gene: TRBD2
V gene: TRBV11-2
J gene: TRBJ2-7

CDR3 DNA: TGCGCCAGCAGCTCACAGGGGGCGAACACTGAAGCTTTCTTT
CDR3 protein: CASSSQGANTEAFF
clone size: .
D gene: TRBD1
V gene: TRBV5-1
J gene: TRBJ1-1

CDR3 DNA: TGTGCCAGCAGCTTCAACCATGGGGCCGGGGGGGAAAAACTGTTTTTT
CDR3 protein: CASSFNHGAGGEKLFF
clone size: .
D gene: .
V gene: TRBV11-2
J gene: TRBJ1-4

CDR3 DNA: TGTGCCAGCAGCTTAGCCCCCCGCGGGAGAAGGAATGAGCAGTTCTTC
CDR3 protein: CASSLAPRGRRNEQFF
clone size: .
D gene: TRBD2
V gene: TRBV7-2
J gene: TRBJ2-1

CDR3 DNA: TGTGCCAGCTCCCGTATCTACGAGCAGTACTTC
CDR3 protein: CASSRIYEQYF
clone size: .
D gene: .
V gene: TRBV25-1
J gene: TRBJ2-7

CDR3 DNA: TGTGCCAGCAGTCGCCACTCCAGGGGAGCTGGCAATTCACCCCTCCACTTT
CDR3 protein: CASSRHSRGAGNSPLHF
clone size: .
D gene: .
V gene: TRBV6-6
J gene: TRBJ1-6

CDR3 DNA: TGCAGCGTCCTTCTGGCGGACAGTCTCTACGAGCAGTACTTC
CDR3 protein: CSVLLADSLYEQYF
clone size: .
D gene: .
V gene: TRBV29-1
J gene: TRBJ2-7

CDR3 DNA: TGTGCCAGCAGCTTGGGACTAGCGAGCTACAATGAGCAGTTCTTC
CDR3 protein: CASSLGLASYNEQFF
clone size: few
D gene: TRBD2
V gene: TRBV5-4
J gene: TRBJ2-1

CDR3 DNA: TGTGCCAGCAGCACCCGCGCGGGACTTCTGAATGGCTACACCTTC
CDR3 protein: CASSTRAGLLNGYTF
clone size: once
D gene: .
V gene: TRBV9
J gene: TRBJ1-2

CDR3 DNA: TGCGCCAGCAGCTTGCAGCACAGCCCTGCCTATGGCTACACCTTC
CDR3 protein: CASSLQHSPAYGYTF
clone size: .
D gene: .
V gene: TRBV5-1
J gene: TRBJ1-2

CDR3 DNA: TGTGCCACCAGTGATTCTGCTGACTCTAGAAACACCATATATTTT
CDR3 protein: CATSDSADSRNTIYF
clone size: .
D gene: .
V gene: TRBV24-1
J gene: TRBJ1-3

CDR3 DNA: TGCGCCAGCAGCATCGGGACTAGCGGCACAGATACGCAGTATTTT
CDR3 protein: CASSIGTSGTDTQYF
clone size: .
D gene: TRBD2
V gene: TRBV5-1
J gene: TRBJ2-3

CDR3 DNA: TGTGCCAGTAGTGAGACTAGCGGGAGGGGCCCCTACGAGCAGTACTTC
CDR3 protein: CASSETSGRGPYEQYF
clone size: .
D gene: TRBD2
V gene: TRBV19
J gene: TRBJ2-7

CDR3 DNA: TGTGCCAGCAGCTTAAACTCCCATTCCTACAATGAGCAGTTCTTC
CDR3 protein: CASSLNSHSYNEQFF
clone size: .
D gene: .
V gene: TRBV7-8
J gene: TRBJ2-1

CDR3 DNA: TGTGCCAGCAGCTTAGGCGGACTAGCGTTCGAGCAGTACTTC
CDR3 protein: CASSLGGLAFEQYF
clone size: once
D gene: TRBD2
V gene: TRBV11-1
J gene: TRBJ2-7

CDR3 DNA: TGTGCCAGCAATAACTTGTACACAGATACGCAGTATTTT
CDR3 protein: CASNNLYTDTQYF
clone size: .
D gene: .
V gene: TRBV27
J gene: TRBJ2-3

CDR3 DNA: TGTGCCAGCAGCCCAGATGCCGACAGCAACTACACCTTC
CDR3 protein: CASSPDADSNYTF
clone size: few
D gene: .
V gene: TRBV7-9
J gene: TRBJ1-2

CDR3 DNA: TGTGCCAGCAGGACAGGGACGGATGAAAAACTGTTTTTT
CDR3 protein: CASRTGTDEKLFF
clone size: .
D gene: TRBD1
V gene: TRBV2
J gene: TRBJ1-4

CDR3 DNA: TGTGCCAGCAGCCCCCAGAACACCGGGGAGCTGTTTTTT
CDR3 protein: CASSPQNTGELFF
clone size: few
D gene: .
V gene: TRBV7-3
J gene: TRBJ2-2

CDR3 DNA: TGTGCCAGCAGCCCAAGGGATCTAGCGGGAGATACGCAGTATTTT
CDR3 protein: CASSPRDLAGDTQYF
clone size: few
D gene: TRBD2
V gene: TRBV13
J gene: TRBJ2-3

CDR3 DNA: TGTGCCAGCAGTTACACTAGCGGGGGGGGAATGGATACGCAGTATTTT
CDR3 protein: CASSYTSGGGMDTQYF
clone size: .
D gene: TRBD2
V gene: TRBV6-5
J gene: TRBJ2-3

CDR3 DNA: TGTGCCAGCAGCCGGGACTTTTCGGATACGCAGTATTTT
CDR3 protein: CASSRDFSDTQYF
clone size: once
D gene: .
V gene: TRBV6-2/TRBV6-3
J gene: TRBJ2-3

CDR3 DNA: TGTGCCAGCAGCCTTACGAACACCGGGGAGCTGTTTTTT
CDR3 protein: CASSLTNTGELFF
clone size: few
D gene: .
V gene: TRBV7-2
J gene: TRBJ2-2